Sequencing of this T cell receptor beta chain was carried out in a study of OX40 agonist ivuxolimab in advanced cancers. Study-level information: Dose-escalation cases comprised hepatocellular carcinoma, melanoma, renal cell or head and neck cancer.

This CDR3 is 15 amino acids long. CDR1 is SEHNR, CDR2 FQNEAQ, per germline (reference sequence). The V and J ends lost 4 bases and 7 bases, in that order; junction bases with no gene match: 8. General study points: Undetermined was the antigen specificity of the expanded peripheral T cells.

Profiled with immunoSEQ multiplex PCR; TCRdb holds only in-frame clones, not every one. The sample shows about 46,000 clones, 82% of them seen only once. On this clone itself: What it recognizes is unknown.

V and J are TRBV7-9 and TRBJ2-7; 12 bases are a match to TRBD2. This clonotype was sampled from an adult with an advanced solid tumor such as melanoma, head and neck, liver or kidney cancer. The sequencing used CD4+ or CD8+ T cells sorted from blood, collected in a trial of the OX40 agonist ivuxolimab. The CDR3 region is CASSYQTGTSGEQYF. The CDR3 DNA sequence: TGTGCCAGCAGCTATCAAACCGGGACTAGCGGGGAGCAGTACTTC. The full variable domain, rest sourced from reference TRBV7-9 and TRBJ2-7, is DTGVSQNPRHKITKRGQNVTFRCDPISEHNRLYWYRQTLGQGPEFLTYFQNEAQLEKSRLLSDRFSAERPKGSFSTLEIQRTEQGDSAMYLCASSYQTGTSGEQYFGPGTRLTVT.